This is a list of T cell receptor beta chains from one sample in a study of metastatic and nonmetastatic thyroid tumors. TCRdb re-called clones via MiXCR from the PCR reads. The table lists about 49,000 clones, less than 5% of them singletons, with 7.5% to 10% in the top ten. The sequencing input was blood. The source of these receptors is a female donor with papillary thyroid cancer or a benign thyroid nodule (not recorded which). Some clones in this sample may be carry-over from other donors' samples. The CDR3 runs from the conserved cysteine through the conserved F or W. The D gene is left open where the match is weak. Some rows have no size entry. The others give once, few or many, or a class for an expanded clone.

TRBJ1-1 | many | NA | TRBV14 | CASSQVGGLNTEAFF | TGTGCCAGCAGCCAAGTGGGGGGGCTGAACACTGAAGCTTTCTTT
TRBJ2-7 | NA | TRBD1 | TRBV28 | CASTGTGAAPNYEQYF | TGTGCCAGCACCGGGACAGGGGCCGCTCCGAACTACGAGCAGTACTTC
TRBJ1-1 | many | NA | TRBV5-1 | CASSLSGMNTEAFF | TGCGCCAGCAGCTTGTCAGGGATGAACACTGAAGCTTTCTTT
TRBJ2-3 | few | NA | TRBV6-1 | CASSEGAYGSGDTQYF | TGTGCCAGCAGTGAAGGGGCATACGGCAGTGGTGATACGCAGTATTTT
TRBJ2-7 | many | NA | TRBV12-3/TRBV12-4 | CASSLRGEPYEQYF | TGTGCCAGCAGTTTAAGGGGAGAACCCTACGAGCAGTACTTC
TRBJ2-7 | NA | NA | TRBV28 | CASSHQRVTYEQYF | TGTGCCAGCAGTCACCAGCGGGTTACCTACGAGCAGTACTTC
TRBJ1-3 | NA | NA | TRBV5-1 | CASKAADSGNTIYF | TGCGCCAGCAAGGCGGCGGACTCTGGAAACACCATATATTTT
TRBJ2-1 | NA | TRBD1 | TRBV11-3 | CASSPSDRDNEQFF | TGTGCCAGCAGCCCCTCCGACAGGGACAATGAGCAGTTCTTC
TRBJ1-1 | NA | NA | TRBV7-6 | CASSLAFGTNTEAFF | TGTGCCAGCAGCTTAGCTTTCGGTACGAACACTGAAGCTTTCTTT
TRBJ2-7 | many | TRBD1 | TRBV6-5 | CASSYTRQGFDEQYF | TGTGCCAGCAGTTACACCCGACAGGGTTTCGACGAGCAGTACTTC
TRBJ2-7 | medium-sized | NA | TRBV19 | CASRTTSSDSSEQYF | TGTGCCAGTAGGACGACTAGTTCCGACTCCAGCGAGCAGTACTTC
TRBJ2-7 | NA | NA | TRBV7-9 | CASSSIGSAYEQYF | TGTGCCAGCAGTTCCATTGGGTCGGCCTACGAGCAGTACTTC
TRBJ2-2 | many | NA | TRBV19 | CASSISGTHFGGELFF | TGTGCCAGTAGTATCTCCGGGACACATTTCGGGGGGGAGCTGTTTTTT
TRBJ2-1 | many | TRBD2 | TRBV20-1 | CSARGLAGGENEQFF | TGCAGTGCTAGGGGACTAGCGGGAGGGGAAAATGAGCAGTTCTTC
TRBJ2-5 | many | NA | TRBV11-3 | CASSLGGYTYQETQYF | TGTGCCAGCAGCCTAGGGGGTTACACCTACCAAGAGACCCAGTACTTC
TRBJ2-7 | many | NA | TRBV7-3 | CASSPQSSSYEQYF | TGTGCCAGCAGCCCACAATCAAGCTCCTACGAGCAGTACTTC
TRBJ2-1 | many | NA | TRBV20-1 | CSAPSTGRNEQFF | TGCAGTGCTCCTTCGACAGGGAGGAATGAGCAGTTCTTC
TRBJ1-6 | few | NA | TRBV9 | CANSAGGRGRYSPLHF | TGTGCCAACAGCGCCGGTGGCAGGGGCCGGTATTCACCCCTCCACTTT
TRBJ2-3 | many | NA | TRBV7-9 | CASSFGGDTQYF | TGTGCCAGCAGCTTCGGCGGGGATACGCAGTATTTT
TRBJ2-2 | many | TRBD1 | TRBV11-3 | CASSFGQENTGELFF | TGTGCCAGCAGCTTTGGACAGGAGAACACCGGGGAGCTGTTTTTT